Listed here are 29 T cell receptor beta chains from one sample, sequenced in a study of T-cell memory formation after mild COVID-19. Via MiXCR, TCRdb re-called the 5' RACE reads, giving one row per CDR3 protein. The data contain under 200,000 distinct CDR3 sequences, roughly 13% of them singletons. The sequenced sample consisted of PBMCs or a T cell subset sorted from them (not recorded which). Receptor source: a young man who had mild COVID-19 (a few samples of this study predate the infection). Cell type and time point are not known.

The table lists this clonotype with a few counts. The chain recombines TRBV4-1 with TRBJ1-2; TRBD1 agrees at 10 bases. V was clipped by 3 bases and J by 4 bases; unmatched bases: 11. Germline CDR1 and CDR2: MGHRA and YSYEKL. CDR3 size: 17 residues. The CDR3 nucleotides are TGCGCCAGCAGCCAGTGGATGGGACAGGGGACCGTCTATGGCTACACCTTC. Translating gives CASSQWMGQGTVYGYTF.

The chain employs TRBV18 and TRBJ1-2; 7 bases map to TRBD1. The CDR3 totals 14 residues. CDR1 and CDR2 (germline): KGHSH, LQKENI. The V segment lost 3 bases and the J segment 8 bases; nucleotides outside the gene matches: 9. The CDR3 region is CASSPEGATRGYTF. For the CDR3, the DNA is TGTGCCAGCTCACCCGAGGGGGCGACGCGAGGCTACACCTTC. The whole variable domain, remainder taken from reference TRBV18 and TRBJ1-2, is NAGVMQNPRHLVRRRGQEARLRCSPMKGHSHVYWYRQLPEEGLKFMVYLQKENIIDESGMPKERFSAEFPKEGPSILRIQQVVRGDSAAYFCASSPEGATRGYTFGSGTRLTVV.

V usage is TRBV7-9 and J usage is TRBJ2-7; D is unresolved. This CDR3 contains 12 residues. CDR1 is SEHNR and CDR2 is FQNEAQ in the germline V gene (reference sequence). With 1 base removed from V and 6 bases from J, the gap between germline ends came to 7 bases. This CDR3 reads CASSLEWTEQYV. The CDR3 region has the DNA TGTGCCAGCAGCTTAGAGTGGACCGAGCAGTACGTC.

This sequence joins TRBV7-6 and TRBJ2-1; 7 bases line up with TRBD2. Germline loops: CDR1 SGHVS, CDR2 FNYEAQ. There are 13 residues in the CDR3. V dropped 2 bases and J dropped 10; count of bases not matched to a gene: 5. This chain's CDR3 is CASSLHGGNEQFF. The CDR3 coding sequence is TGTGCCAGCAGCTTACACGGGGGGAACGAGCAGTTCTTC.

This clonotype was seen a few times. The V call is TRBV6-6, the J call TRBJ1-2, with D possibly matching TRBD1 (6 bases). V lost 4 bases to trimming and J lost 7 bases, with 13 bases between them. This CDR3 is built from 13 residues. Germline lookup yields CDR1 MNHNY and CDR2 SVGAGI (reference sequence). The CDR3 spells CASSSTGFSGYTF. The CDR3 nucleotides are TGTGCCAGCAGTTCTACAGGGTTCAGTGGCTACACCTTC.

This clonotype was counted many times. The chain couples TRBV4-1 to TRBJ1-1; a possible D gene is TRBD1 (5 bases). The ends were cut back, 4 bases at V and 0 bases at J, with 9 bases in the middle. Germline assignment: CDR1 MGHRA and CDR2 YSYEKL. The CDR3 is 14 amino acids. The CDR3 spells CASSLRALNTEAFF. The CDR3 nucleotides read TGCGCCAGCAGCCTCAGGGCGCTGAACACTGAAGCTTTCTTT.

This chain connects TRBV7-9 to TRBJ2-7; 9 bases fit TRBD1. Germline CDR1 and CDR2: SEHNR and FQNEAQ (reference sequence). The CDR3 has 14 residues. V shed 5 bases and J 4 bases; nucleotides not matched to a gene: 6. CDR3 sequence reads: CASSLQGAGYEQYV. The CDR3, as DNA: TGTGCCAGCAGCCTACAGGGGGCAGGGTACGAGCAGTACGTC.

The DNA for the CDR3 is TGTGCCAGCAGCTTGAGGCGCCTCCCGCGGGAGACCCAGTACTTC. This encodes CASSLRRLPRETQYF. The chain recombines TRBV7-8 with TRBJ2-5; D is uncertain. The ends were cut back, 3 bases at V and 5 bases at J, with 16 bases in the middle. The CDR3 length is 15 residues. Germline-derived CDR1 and CDR2 are SGHVS and FQNEAQ.

The CDR3 loop reads CASSFGTDYGYTF. The CDR3 nucleotides are TGTGCCAGCAGCTTCGGGACAGACTATGGCTACACCTTC. The rearrangement uses TRBV7-9 and TRBJ1-2; TRBD1 aligns across 7 bases. This CDR3 contains 13 residues. Germline CDR1 reads SEHNR; CDR2 reads FQNEAQ (reference sequence). V was clipped by 3 bases and J by 3 bases; unmatched bases: 1.

This clonotype was counted at least ten times. The V and J genes are TRBV7-6 and TRBJ2-3, with no clear D. CDR1 and CDR2 from the germline V gene are SGHVS and FNYEAQ. The CDR3 is 14 amino acids. V lost 1 base and J lost 4, with 9 bases in between. As DNA, the CDR3 is TGTGCCAGCAGCTTAGACGCGACGGCAGATACGCAGTATTTT. It encodes CASSLDATADTQYF.

This clonotype was counted between two and nine times. The rearrangement links TRBV12-3 or TRBV12-4 to TRBJ2-3, with D unresolved. There are 14 residues in the CDR3. Trimming left V 2 bases short and J 1 base short, with 7 bases between. The DNA for the CDR3 is TGTGCCAGCAGTTTACCACAGCGCACAGATACGCAGTATTTT. It specifies CASSLPQRTDTQYF.

The table lists this clonotype with a few counts. The gene calls are TRBV4-3 and TRBJ1-5; 8 bases line up with TRBD1. J was trimmed by 5 bases and V by 0 bases; bases with no gene match: 6. Germline CDR1 and CDR2: LGHNA and YSLEER. CDR3 length: 16 residues. The CDR3 DNA sequence: TGCGCCAGCAGCCAAGATTACCAGGGGGCTTATCAGCCCCAGCATTTT. Protein: CASSQDYQGAYQPQHF.

The chain recombines TRBV24-1 with TRBJ1-5; D is ambiguous. The CDR3 extends over 15 amino acids. Germline CDR1 KGHDR, CDR2 SFDVKD. V lost 3 bases to trimming and J lost 2 bases, with 10 bases between them. DNA for the CDR3: TGTGCCACCAGTGATCCTGGAATGGGCAATCAGCCCCAGCATTTT. It translates to CATSDPGMGNQPQHF.

There are a few counts of this clonotype. CDR3 sequence reads: CASSFFGGSGTQYF. The CDR3 DNA reads as TGTGCCAGCAGTTTTTTTGGAGGGAGTGGGACCCAGTACTTC. This chain connects TRBV28 to TRBJ2-5; possible D gene TRBD2, 6 bases. V lost 3 bases and J lost 7, with 15 bases in between. Looked up from germline, CDR1 is MDHEN and CDR2 is SYDVKM. This CDR3 spans 14 amino acids.

The chain links TRBV5-1 to TRBJ1-4; 10 bases match TRBD1. This CDR3 comprises 14 residues. The germline V gene encodes CDR1 SGHRS and CDR2 YFSETQ. Losses at the gene ends were 4 bases for V and 7 bases for J; bases not matched to a gene: 4. Written as DNA, the CDR3 is TGCGCCAGCAGCCAGACAGGGGGCTTTGAAAAACTGTTTTTT. This codes for CASSQTGGFEKLFF.

This clonotype was detected a few times. A much more abundant neighbour one base away suggests this may be a read error. This sequence joins TRBV2 and TRBJ2-5; 10 bases agree with TRBD1. V lost 7 bases, J lost 4 bases, and 3 bases stayed unmatched. Germline V gene lookup returns CDR1 SNHLY and CDR2 FYNNEI. The CDR3 is 13 amino acids. The CDR3 sequence is CASNRDRGETQYF. For the CDR3, the DNA is TGTGCCAGCAACCGGGACAGGGGAGAGACCCAGTACTTC.

This chain links TRBV7-9 with TRBJ1-1; D remains ambiguous. V was clipped by 1 base and J by 4 bases, with 7 bases between them. CDR1 and CDR2 (germline): SEHNR, FQNEAQ (reference sequence). This CDR3 is built from 13 residues. The chain's CDR3 is CASSLVLSTEAFF. CDR3 sequence (DNA): TGTGCCAGCAGCTTAGTATTGAGCACTGAAGCTTTCTTT.

This clonotype has only a few counts. The V gene is TRBV29-1, the J gene TRBJ1-1; 7 positions agree with TRBD1. In germline, CDR1 is SQVTM, CDR2 ANQGSEA. Losses at the gene ends were 7 bases for V and 5 bases for J; bases not matched to a gene: 4. The CDR3 has 11 residues. The CDR3 reads CSAYRGTEAFF. The CDR3 DNA follows: TGCAGCGCCTACAGGGGAACTGAAGCTTTCTTT.

The rearrangement uses TRBV6-5 and TRBJ1-4, with a possible D match to TRBD1 (5 bases). The germline gives CDR1 MNHEY, CDR2 SVGAGI. Trimming left V 2 bases short and J 10 bases short, with 17 bases between. The CDR3 sequence is 15 residues long. The CDR3 loop is CASSYRDQGGRKLFF. DNA for the CDR3: TGTGCCAGCAGTTACCGGGACCAGGGAGGTCGAAAACTGTTTTTT.

The chain links TRBV4-1 to TRBJ1-2; 8 positions match TRBD1. The V segment lost 0 bases and the J segment 7 bases; nucleotides outside the gene matches: 7. CDR1 and CDR2 (germline): MGHRA, YSYEKL. The CDR3 sequence is 15 residues long. This CDR3 is CASSQDGQGARGYTF. DNA for the CDR3: TGCGCCAGCAGCCAAGATGGCCAGGGGGCACGTGGCTACACCTTC.

The chain is built from TRBV4-3 and TRBJ2-6, with D possibly TRBD2 on 5 matching bases. Trimming cost V 0 bases and J 2 bases, with 8 bases left between them. CDR3 length: 16 amino acids. Germline values: CDR1 LGHNA, CDR2 YSLEER. The CDR3 coding sequence is TGCGCCAGCAGCCAAGACTCCGGGACTGGGGCCAACGTCCTGACTTTC. Protein: CASSQDSGTGANVLTF.

V gene TRBV10-3 combines with J gene TRBJ1-3; D perhaps matches TRBD1 (6 bases). Germline CDR1 ENHRY, CDR2 SYGVKD. This CDR3 has 13 residues. Trimming stripped 6 bases from V and 4 bases from J, with 10 bases between. The CDR3 is CAIRRTDGNTIYF. The CDR3 bases are TGTGCCATCAGACGGACAGACGGAAACACCATATATTTT.

Of note for this clonotype: A much larger clone lies one base from this, so it may be a read error. This likely comes from a read error, as the CDR3 has no conserved phenylalanine or tryptophan at its end. CDR3: CASSRDFVGNTIYI. Here the CDR3 DNA reads TGCGCCAGCAGCAGGGACTTCGTCGGAAACACCATATATATT. This chain joins TRBV5-1 and TRBJ1-3; TRBD1 might be the D (5 bases). There are 14 residues in the CDR3. CDR1 and CDR2 from the germline V gene are SGHRS and YFSETQ. Trimming shortened V by 4 bases and J by 4 bases, and 12 bases separated the two germline ends.

This clonotype has a count of ten or more. This rearrangement joins TRBV6-2 or TRBV6-3 to TRBJ2-7, with TRBD1 as a possible D gene (6 bases). Trimming removed 5 bases from V and 0 bases from J, with 11 bases in between. The CDR3 covers 14 residues. Germline-derived CDR1 and CDR2 are MNHEY and SVGEGT. CDR3 sequence: CASSRQEISYEQYF. In nucleotides, the CDR3 is TGTGCCAGCAGTCGACAGGAGATCTCCTACGAGCAGTACTTC.

This clonotype was counted between two and nine times. V is TRBV7-3 and J is TRBJ2-2, with D unclear. The CDR3 runs to 11 residues. Germline assignment: CDR1 SGHTA and CDR2 FQGTGA. The ends were cut back, 7 bases at V and 6 bases at J, with 6 bases in the middle. CDR3 nucleotides: TGTGCCAGCATCGGCGCCGGGGAGCTGTTTTTT. Protein: CASIGAGELFF.

This clonotype was counted a few times. The CDR3 region is CASSLLSGNNGYTF. In DNA, the CDR3 is TGTGCCAGCAGCTTACTGTCCGGGAATAATGGCTACACCTTC. This chain joins TRBV7-9 and TRBJ1-2; D is unresolved. Germline V lookup: CDR1 SEHNR, CDR2 FQNEAQ (reference sequence). This CDR3 is built from 14 residues. V lost 2 bases and J 6 bases, leaving 13 bases between the germline ends.

This clonotype has just a few counts. This sequence joins TRBV7-9 and TRBJ2-2; D is unresolved. This CDR3 region has 16 residues. From germline, CDR1 is SEHNR and CDR2 FQNEAQ (reference sequence). Trimming pared 1 base from V and 6 bases from J, leaving 15 bases between. As DNA, the CDR3 is TGTGCCAGCAGCTTAGACCTCCTGAGTAGGGCCGGGGAGCTGTTTTTT. Translation gives CASSLDLLSRAGELFF.

This clonotype was recorded many times. The genes are TRBV12-3 or TRBV12-4 and TRBJ1-1, with TRBD1 identical over 7 bases. This CDR3 region has 13 residues. V lost 6 bases, J lost 5 bases, and 6 bases stayed unmatched. For the CDR3, the DNA is TGTGCCAGCAGCCAGGGGGGGAGAACTGAAGCTTTCTTT. Its translation: CASSQGGRTEAFF.

This clonotype showed up just a few times. V gene TRBV11-2 combines with J gene TRBJ2-7; 10 nucleotides align to TRBD1. Germline lookup yields CDR1 SGHAT and CDR2 FQNNGV. V shed 5 bases and J 6 bases; nucleotides not matched to a gene: 4. The CDR3 totals 13 residues. The CDR3 coding sequence is TGTGCCAGCAGCCCGGACAGGGGGGCCGAGCAGTACGTC. It yields the protein CASSPDRGAEQYV.